What follows is one T cell receptor beta chain and its context. The record originates from a study of blood T cell repertoires in COVID-19. Turning to the study itself: Sites across the United States, Italy and Spain contributed samples from acute and convalescent COVID-19. Sources were T cells, B-cell-depleted T cells, or PBMCs; the material itself was cDNA or gDNA.

Produced via immunoSEQ multiplex PCR; TCRdb's table is partial and in-frame only. Of about 61,000 clones in the sample, around 88% were seen once. The sample taken for sequencing was peripheral blood. This sequence was found in a woman of 80 years or more with active COVID-19.

For the CDR3, the DNA is TGTGCCAGCCGACTAGCGGGGGGTCATGAGCAGTTCTTC. This codes for CASRLAGGHEQFF. The chain combines TRBV6-5 with TRBJ2-1; 13 bases are a match to TRBD2. CDR1 MNHEY and CDR2 SVGAGI come from the germline V gene. CDR3 length: 13 residues. Trimming cost V 8 bases and J 8 bases; bases outside gene matches: 3.